This T cell receptor (beta chain) stems from a study of cytomegalovirus exposure and HLA in healthy donors. All donors participated as healthy donors of bone marrow. V was clipped by 7 bases and J by 7 bases; unmatched bases: 0. The CDR3 is 11 amino acids. Germline assignment: CDR1 MGHRA and CDR2 YSYEKL. With respect to this clone: The antigen is undetermined.

Findings and caveats of the study: Analyzed later, association rates of TCRs varied across HLA loci, with DRB1 most and HLA-C fewest.

This PCR relied on a set of 60 Vbeta primers and 13 Jbeta primers. Assay used: immunoSEQ multiplex PCR; TCRdb lists only in-frame clones, some missing. The data show about 120,000 clones, with 65% to 85% seen just once and roughly 4% held by the top ten. The genes are TRBV4-1 and TRBJ2-2; 7 bases align to TRBD2. This receptor was taken from a young man in good health and CMV-seropositive. The specimen was PBMCs. The CDR3 coding sequence is TGCGCCAGCACGGGAGGCGGGGAGCTGTTTTTT. It specifies CASTGGGELFF.